A selection of T cell receptor beta chains follows, all from one sample in a study of blood T cell repertoires in COVID-19. The method was immunoSEQ multiplex PCR; TCRdb's version includes in-frame clones alone and lacks a portion of them. This repertoire shows some 370,000 clones, more than 70% found once; its top ten account for about 10%. Sample: peripheral blood. The receptors stem from a woman aged 30 to 39 with COVID-19, enrolled during active disease. Each CDR3 is given with its conserved first and last residue. The D gene is left open where the match is weak. The listing skips clone size in some rows; elsewhere it reads once, few, many or a size class.

CDR3aa,CDR3nt,d_gene,v_gene,len,abundance,j_gene
CASSTSGRVGEKLFF,TGTGCCAGTAGTACGAGCGGACGGGTTGGAGAAAAACTGTTTTTT,-,TRBV19,15,-,TRBJ1-4
CASRMTGDTEAFF,TGTGCCAGCAGGATGACAGGGGACACTGAAGCTTTCTTT,TRBD1,TRBV2,13,-,TRBJ1-1
CASSLTGGIRAFF,TGTGCCAGCAGCTTAACAGGGGGCATAAGGGCTTTCTTT,TRBD1,TRBV7-9,13,-,TRBJ1-1
CASSQAAGGIDEQFF,TGTGCCAGCAGCCAAGCAGCGGGAGGGATCGATGAGCAGTTCTTC,TRBD2,TRBV3-1/TRBV3-2,15,-,TRBJ2-1
CASSVGPGQLTHGYTF,TGTGCCAGCAGCGTAGGACCGGGACAACTAACCCATGGCTACACCTTC,-,TRBV9,16,-,TRBJ1-2
CARQGARNSPLHF,TGTGCCAGACAGGGGGCGAGGAATTCACCCCTCCACTTT,TRBD1,TRBV2,13,-,TRBJ1-6
CASSRQGETQYF,TGTGCCAGCAGCCGACAGGGTGAGACCCAGTACTTC,TRBD1,TRBV7-2,12,-,TRBJ2-5
CASSPHRTGLAGELFF,TGTGCCAGTAGTCCCCACCGGACAGGGTTAGCCGGGGAGCTGTTTTTT,TRBD1,TRBV19,16,-,TRBJ2-2
CASRDRWSLNTEAFF,TGTGCCAGCCGAGACAGATGGTCCCTGAACACTGAAGCTTTCTTT,-,TRBV28,15,-,TRBJ1-1
CASSSGLAGIETQYF,TGTGCCAGCAGCTCGGGGCTAGCGGGAATAGAGACCCAGTACTTC,TRBD2,TRBV7-2,15,-,TRBJ2-5
CSAPDREKLFF,TGCAGTGCACCAGACAGGGAAAAACTGTTTTTT,-,TRBV20-1,11,-,TRBJ1-4
CASSFLALPNTEAFF,TGCGCCAGCAGCTTTTTAGCACTCCCAAACACTGAAGCTTTCTTT,-,TRBV5-1,15,-,TRBJ1-1
CASSQSDRRTEAFF,TGCGCCAGCAGCCAGTCGGACAGAAGGACTGAAGCTTTCTTT,-,TRBV4-3,14,-,TRBJ1-1
CASSFIPGLVTYEQYF,TGTGCCAGCAGCTTTATACCGGGACTTGTAACCTACGAGCAGTACTTC,-,TRBV11-2,16,-,TRBJ2-7
CAWSVGGQGDQPQHF,TGTGCCTGGAGTGTAGGGGGCCAGGGGGATCAGCCCCAGCATTTT,TRBD1,TRBV30,15,-,TRBJ1-5
CASSLFGPLAGGRNEQFF,TGTGCCAGCAGCTTGTTCGGCCCGCTAGCGGGAGGACGCAATGAGCAGTTCTTC,TRBD2,TRBV7-2,18,-,TRBJ2-1
CASSASGTGVAYSNQPQHF,TGTGCCAGTAGTGCGTCCGGGACAGGGGTGGCATATAGCAATCAGCCCCAGCATTTT,TRBD1,TRBV19,19,-,TRBJ1-5
CASSEEGGNTGELFF,TGTGCCAGCAGTGAGGAAGGGGGTAACACCGGGGAGCTGTTTTTT,-,TRBV2,15,-,TRBJ2-2
CASRQQGAREQYF,TGTGCCAGCAGACAACAGGGGGCGCGAGAGCAGTACTTC,TRBD1,TRBV6-6,13,-,TRBJ2-7
CASSSGYGTGETQYF,TGTGCCAGCAGCTCCGGGTATGGCACTGGGGAGACCCAGTACTTC,-,TRBV7-6,15,once,TRBJ2-5
CASSHPGTEISGNTIYF,TGCGCCAGCAGCCACCCCGGGACAGAGATCTCTGGAAACACCATATATTTT,TRBD1,TRBV4-1,17,few,TRBJ1-3
CASFSVQVNSGNTIYF,TGTGCCAGCTTCTCAGTACAGGTAAACTCTGGAAACACCATATATTTT,-,TRBV6-4,16,once,TRBJ1-3
CASSIPLGQANYEQYF,TGTGCCAGTAGTATCCCCTTGGGACAGGCGAACTACGAGCAGTACTTC,TRBD1,TRBV19,16,few,TRBJ2-7
CASSQGASGRAYEQYF,TGTGCCAGCAGCCAAGGGGCTAGCGGGAGGGCCTACGAGCAGTACTTC,TRBD2,TRBV4-2,16,-,TRBJ2-7
CASSLGGPYEQYF,TGTGCCAGCAGCTTGGGTGGCCCCTACGAGCAGTACTTC,-,TRBV5-6,13,-,TRBJ2-7
CASRSNVGRGNEKLFF,TGTGCCAGCAGGTCGAATGTGGGCAGGGGCAATGAAAAACTGTTTTTT,-,TRBV3-1/TRBV3-2,16,-,TRBJ1-4
CASSLGSRGDQPQHF,TGCGCCAGCAGCCTGGGGTCCCGGGGGGATCAGCCCCAGCATTTT,-,TRBV4-1,15,-,TRBJ1-5
CASSAMMGLAFSYNEQFF,TGTGCCAGCAGCGCGATGATGGGACTAGCCTTCTCTTACAATGAGCAGTTCTTC,TRBD2,TRBV9,18,-,TRBJ2-1
CSVEVAGENEQFF,TGCAGCGTTGAAGTTGCGGGGGAGAATGAGCAGTTCTTC,TRBD2,TRBV29-1,13,-,TRBJ2-1
CASSPNRGPYEQYF,TGTGCCAGCTCACCAAACAGGGGGCCCTACGAGCAGTACTTC,TRBD1,TRBV18,14,-,TRBJ2-7
CASSDGVLAGAGELFF,TGTGCCAGCAGCGACGGGGTGCTAGCGGGAGCCGGGGAGCTGTTTTTT,TRBD2,TRBV7-9,16,-,TRBJ2-2
CASSPSGGSYEQYF,TGTGCCAGCAGTCCCAGCGGGGGCTCCTACGAGCAGTACTTC,TRBD2,TRBV28,14,once,TRBJ2-7
CASSPWVASTDTQYF,TGTGCCAGCTCCCCCTGGGTAGCTAGCACAGATACGCAGTATTTT,-,TRBV7-9,15,-,TRBJ2-3